The 3 T cell receptor beta chains below were found in one sample sequenced in a study of response to subunit inactivated influenza vaccine. TCRdb reprocessed the RT-PCR reads with MiXCR, giving one entry per CDR3 protein. Here the sample spans about 240,000 distinct CDR3 sequences, approximately 12% being singletons. This material consisted of non-naive T cells sorted from PBMCs, taken 14 days before vaccination. The receptors here all came from a man between 45 and 60 years old who received an inactivated influenza vaccine.

This clonotype was seen repeatedly, ten times or more. This rearrangement joins TRBV27 to TRBJ2-3, with D perhaps matching TRBD2 (6 bases). The CDR3 length is 15 residues. With 8 bases removed from V and 6 bases from J, the gap between germline ends came to 21 bases. Germline V gene sequence: CDR1 MNHEY, CDR2 SMNVEV (reference sequence). DNA of the CDR3: TGTGCCAGCCGTACTCGGAATCCAGGGAGGGATACGCAGTATTTT. Its translation: CASRTRNPGRDTQYF.

The chain carries TRBV7-2 and TRBJ2-1, with D possibly being TRBD2 (6 bases). Germline CDR1 reads SGHTA; CDR2 reads FQGNSA. The CDR3 sequence is 14 residues long. The V end was cut by 5 bases, the J end by 5 bases, with 13 bases between. DNA for the CDR3: TGTGCCAGCAGCCCTATGGCGGGAAACAATGAGCAGTTCTTC. Protein: CASSPMAGNNEQFF.

Many counts were recorded for this clonotype. V gene TRBV24-1 combines with J gene TRBJ1-5; D not resolved. The CDR3 extends over 12 amino acids. Trimming left V 4 bases short and J 6 bases short, with 6 bases between. Germline CDR1 and CDR2: KGHDR and SFDVKD. The DNA for the CDR3 is TGTGCCACCAGTGAGTGGGGTCAGCCCCAGCATTTT. The encoded protein is CATSEWGQPQHF.